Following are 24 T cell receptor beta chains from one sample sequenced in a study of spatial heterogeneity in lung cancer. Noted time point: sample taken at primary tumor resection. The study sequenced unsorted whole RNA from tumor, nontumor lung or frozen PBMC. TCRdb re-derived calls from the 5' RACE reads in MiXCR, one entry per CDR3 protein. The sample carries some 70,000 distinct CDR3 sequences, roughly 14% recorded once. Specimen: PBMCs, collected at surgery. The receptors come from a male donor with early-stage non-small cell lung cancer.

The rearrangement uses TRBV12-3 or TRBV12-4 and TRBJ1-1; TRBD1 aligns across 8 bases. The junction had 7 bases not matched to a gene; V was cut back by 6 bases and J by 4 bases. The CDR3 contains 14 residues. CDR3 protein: CASSLTQGVTEAFF. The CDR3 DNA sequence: TGTGCCAGCAGCTTGACACAGGGGGTCACTGAAGCTTTCTTT.

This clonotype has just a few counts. Here the CDR3 reads CASSFSGANVLTF. CDR3 sequence (DNA): TGTGCCAGCAGTTTCTCTGGGGCCAACGTCCTGACTTTC. V usage is TRBV27 and J usage is TRBJ2-6; D not resolved. The length of the CDR3 is 13 residues. CDR1 is MNHEY and CDR2 is SMNVEV in the germline V gene (reference sequence). V lost 3 bases, J lost 0 bases, and 0 bases lay in between. The full variable domain, in which reference TRBV27 and TRBJ2-6 provide the parts outside the CDR3, is EAQVTQNPRYLITVTGKKLTVTCSQNMNHEYMSWYRQDPGLGLRQIYYSMNVEVTDKGDVPEGYKVSRKEKRNFPLILESPSPNQTSLYFCASSFSGANVLTFGAGSRLTVL.

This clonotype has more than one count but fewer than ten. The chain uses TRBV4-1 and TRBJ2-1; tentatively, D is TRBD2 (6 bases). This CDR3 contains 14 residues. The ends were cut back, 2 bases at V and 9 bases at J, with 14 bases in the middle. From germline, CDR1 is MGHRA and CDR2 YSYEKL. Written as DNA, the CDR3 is TGCGCCAGCAGCCAACCGACTAGGGCGGCTGAGCAGTTCTTC. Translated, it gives CASSQPTRAAEQFF.

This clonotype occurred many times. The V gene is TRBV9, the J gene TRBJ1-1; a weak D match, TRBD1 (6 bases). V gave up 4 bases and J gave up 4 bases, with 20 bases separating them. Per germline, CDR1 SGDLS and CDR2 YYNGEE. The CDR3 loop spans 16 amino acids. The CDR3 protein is CASSPGVQGWSTEAFF. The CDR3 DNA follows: TGTGCCAGCAGCCCAGGGGTTCAGGGTTGGTCCACTGAAGCTTTCTTT.

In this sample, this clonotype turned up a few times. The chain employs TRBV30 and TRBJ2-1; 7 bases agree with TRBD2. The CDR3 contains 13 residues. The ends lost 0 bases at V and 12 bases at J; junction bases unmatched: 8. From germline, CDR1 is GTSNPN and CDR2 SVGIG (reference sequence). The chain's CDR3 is CAWSVAAGLGQFF. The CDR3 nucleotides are TGTGCCTGGAGTGTAGCAGCGGGATTGGGGCAGTTCTTC.

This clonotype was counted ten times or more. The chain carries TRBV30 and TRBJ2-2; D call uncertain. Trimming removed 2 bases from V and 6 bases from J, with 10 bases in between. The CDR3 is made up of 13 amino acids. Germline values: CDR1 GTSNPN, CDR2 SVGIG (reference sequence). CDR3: CAWSLPESGELFF. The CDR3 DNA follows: TGTGCCTGGAGTCTACCCGAGTCCGGGGAGCTGTTTTTT.

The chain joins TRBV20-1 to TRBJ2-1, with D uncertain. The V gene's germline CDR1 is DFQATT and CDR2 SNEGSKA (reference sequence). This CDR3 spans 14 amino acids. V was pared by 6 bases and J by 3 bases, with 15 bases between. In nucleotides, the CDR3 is TGCAGTGCCTCCCCCCCCCGCGGCTACAATGAGCAGTTCTTC. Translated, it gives CSASPPRGYNEQFF.

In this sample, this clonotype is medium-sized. CDR3 sequence reads: CASSLAGNTEAFF. The CDR3, as DNA: TGTGCCAGCAGCTTAGCAGGGAACACTGAAGCTTTCTTT. This chain connects TRBV11-3 to TRBJ1-1; D not certain. The CDR3 covers 13 residues. V lost 1 base to trimming and J lost 1 base, with 4 bases between them. Germline CDR1 and CDR2: SGHNT and YENEEA.

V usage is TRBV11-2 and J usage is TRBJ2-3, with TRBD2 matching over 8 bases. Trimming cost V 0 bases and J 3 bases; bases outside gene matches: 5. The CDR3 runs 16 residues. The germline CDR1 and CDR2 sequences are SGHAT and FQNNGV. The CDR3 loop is CASSLEGIAGTDTQYF. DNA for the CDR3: TGTGCCAGCAGCTTAGAAGGTATAGCGGGGACAGATACGCAGTATTTT.

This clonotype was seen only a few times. CDR3 DNA: TGTGCCAGCAGCTTAGTAGGGACAGGGAATGAAAAACTGTTTTTT. Amino acids: CASSLVGTGNEKLFF. The genes are TRBV7-9 and TRBJ1-4; TRBD1 matches 9 bases. V was pared by 1 base and J by 5 bases, with 2 bases of the junction left unmatched. The CDR3 is made up of 15 amino acids. The germline gives CDR1 SEHNR, CDR2 FQNEAQ (reference sequence).

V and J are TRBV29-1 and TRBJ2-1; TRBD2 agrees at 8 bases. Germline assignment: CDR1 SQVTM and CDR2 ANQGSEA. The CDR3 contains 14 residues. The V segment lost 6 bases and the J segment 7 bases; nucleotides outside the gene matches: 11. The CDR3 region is CSVPGTRNFNEQFF. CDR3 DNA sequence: TGCAGCGTGCCCGGGACTAGGAATTTTAATGAGCAGTTCTTC.

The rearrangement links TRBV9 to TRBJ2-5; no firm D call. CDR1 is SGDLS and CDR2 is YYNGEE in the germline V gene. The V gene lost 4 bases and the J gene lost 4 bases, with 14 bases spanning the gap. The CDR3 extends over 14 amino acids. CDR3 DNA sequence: TGTGCCAGCAGCCCCGTTCTGCTCGGAGAGACCCAGTACTTC. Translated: CASSPVLLGETQYF.

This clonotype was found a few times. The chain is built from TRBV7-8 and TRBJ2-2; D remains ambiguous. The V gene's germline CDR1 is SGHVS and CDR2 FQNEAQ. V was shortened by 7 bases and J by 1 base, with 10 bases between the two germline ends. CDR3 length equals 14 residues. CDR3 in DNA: TGTGCCAGCAATCGGGCAGGGAACACCGGGGAGCTGTTTTTT. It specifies CASNRAGNTGELFF.

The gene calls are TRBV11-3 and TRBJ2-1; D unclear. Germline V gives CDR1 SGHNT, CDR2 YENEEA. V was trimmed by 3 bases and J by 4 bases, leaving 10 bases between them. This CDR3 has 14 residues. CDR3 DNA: TGTGCCAGCAGCTTGAGAGCGACGTACAATGAGCAGTTCTTC. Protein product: CASSLRATYNEQFF.

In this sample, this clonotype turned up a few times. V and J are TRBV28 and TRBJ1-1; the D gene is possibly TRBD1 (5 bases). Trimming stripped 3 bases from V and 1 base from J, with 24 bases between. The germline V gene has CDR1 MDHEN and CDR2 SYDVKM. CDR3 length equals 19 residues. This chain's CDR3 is CASSLRRVRIQGRNTEAFF. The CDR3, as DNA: TGTGCCAGCAGTTTGCGCCGGGTTCGGATCCAGGGACGGAACACTGAAGCTTTCTTT.

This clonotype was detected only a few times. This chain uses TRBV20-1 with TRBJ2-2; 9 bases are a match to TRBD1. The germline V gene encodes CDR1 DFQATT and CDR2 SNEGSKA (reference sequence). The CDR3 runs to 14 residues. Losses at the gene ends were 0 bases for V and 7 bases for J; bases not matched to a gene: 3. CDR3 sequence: CSARDGTGYGELFF. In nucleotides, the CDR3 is TGCAGTGCTAGAGATGGGACAGGGTACGGGGAGCTGTTTTTT.

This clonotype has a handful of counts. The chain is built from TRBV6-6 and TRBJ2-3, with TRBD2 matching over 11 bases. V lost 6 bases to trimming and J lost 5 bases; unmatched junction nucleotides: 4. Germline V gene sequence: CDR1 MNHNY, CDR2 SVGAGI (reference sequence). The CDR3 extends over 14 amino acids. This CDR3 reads CASRLAGAVDTQYF. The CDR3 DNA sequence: TGTGCCAGCAGACTAGCGGGAGCCGTAGATACGCAGTATTTT.

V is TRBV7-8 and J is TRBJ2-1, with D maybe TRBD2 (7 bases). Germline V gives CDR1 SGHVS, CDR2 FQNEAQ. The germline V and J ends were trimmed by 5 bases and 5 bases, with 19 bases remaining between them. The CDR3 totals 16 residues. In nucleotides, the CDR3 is TGTGCCAGCAGCCTGGGGGGGCTAGCGGACAACAATGAGCAGTTCTTC. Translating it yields CASSLGGLADNNEQFF.

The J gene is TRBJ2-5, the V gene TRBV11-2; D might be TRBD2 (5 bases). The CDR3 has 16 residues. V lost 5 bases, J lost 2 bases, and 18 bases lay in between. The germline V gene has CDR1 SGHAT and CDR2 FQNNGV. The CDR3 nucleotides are TGTGCCAGCAGCGATCGGGGTACTACTATTCAAGAGACCCAGTACTTC. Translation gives CASSDRGTTIQETQYF.

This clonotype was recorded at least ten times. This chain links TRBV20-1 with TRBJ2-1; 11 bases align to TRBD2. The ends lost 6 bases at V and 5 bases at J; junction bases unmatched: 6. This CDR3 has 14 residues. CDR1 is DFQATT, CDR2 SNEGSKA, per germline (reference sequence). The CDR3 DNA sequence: TGCAGTGCCGGGACTAGCGGTACCAACAATGAGCAGTTCTTC. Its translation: CSAGTSGTNNEQFF.

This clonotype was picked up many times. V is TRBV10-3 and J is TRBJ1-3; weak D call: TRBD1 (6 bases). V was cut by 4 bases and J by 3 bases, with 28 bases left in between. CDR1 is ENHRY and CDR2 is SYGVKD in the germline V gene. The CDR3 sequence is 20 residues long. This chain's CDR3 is CAISATKDIAGTYFGNTIYF. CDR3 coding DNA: TGTGCCATCAGTGCAACTAAGGACATAGCCGGGACATATTTTGGAAACACCATATATTTT.

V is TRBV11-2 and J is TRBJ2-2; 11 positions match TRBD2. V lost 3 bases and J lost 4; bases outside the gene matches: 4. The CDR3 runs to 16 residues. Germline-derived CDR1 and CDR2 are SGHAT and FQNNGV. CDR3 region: CASSLVAGGSTGELFF. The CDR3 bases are TGTGCCAGCAGCTTGGTAGCGGGAGGGTCCACCGGGGAGCTGTTTTTT.

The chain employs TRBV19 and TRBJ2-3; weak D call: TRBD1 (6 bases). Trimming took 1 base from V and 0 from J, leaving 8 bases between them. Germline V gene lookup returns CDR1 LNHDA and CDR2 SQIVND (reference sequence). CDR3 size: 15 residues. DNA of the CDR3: TGTGCCAGTAGTATAGGGGACACGAGCACAGATACGCAGTATTTT. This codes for CASSIGDTSTDTQYF.

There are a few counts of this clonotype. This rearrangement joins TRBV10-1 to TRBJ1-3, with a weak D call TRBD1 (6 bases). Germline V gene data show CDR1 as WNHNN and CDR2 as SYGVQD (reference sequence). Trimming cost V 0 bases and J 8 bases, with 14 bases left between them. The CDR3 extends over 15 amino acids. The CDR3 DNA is TGCGCCAGCAGTGAGTCGGAAAGGGGGATTGACACCATATATTTT. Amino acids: CASSESERGIDTIYF.